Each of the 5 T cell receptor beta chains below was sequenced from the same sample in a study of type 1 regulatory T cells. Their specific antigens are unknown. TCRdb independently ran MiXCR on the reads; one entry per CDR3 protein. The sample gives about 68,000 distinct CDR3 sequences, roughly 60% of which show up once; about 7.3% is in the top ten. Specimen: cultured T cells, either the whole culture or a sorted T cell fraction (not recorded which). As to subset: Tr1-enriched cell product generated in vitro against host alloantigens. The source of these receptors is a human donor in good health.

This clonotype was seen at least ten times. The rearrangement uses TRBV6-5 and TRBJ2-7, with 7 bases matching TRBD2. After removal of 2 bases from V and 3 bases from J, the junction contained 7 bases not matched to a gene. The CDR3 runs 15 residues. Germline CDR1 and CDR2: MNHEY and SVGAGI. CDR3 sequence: CASSYEASGLYEQYF. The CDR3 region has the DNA TGTGCCAGCAGTTACGAGGCTAGCGGTCTCTACGAGCAGTACTTC.

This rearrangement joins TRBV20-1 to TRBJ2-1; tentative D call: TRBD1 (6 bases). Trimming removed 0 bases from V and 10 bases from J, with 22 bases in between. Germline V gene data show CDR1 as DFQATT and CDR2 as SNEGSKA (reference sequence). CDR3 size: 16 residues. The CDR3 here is CSAREGNGQNKGEQFF. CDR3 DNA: TGCAGTGCTAGAGAGGGGAATGGACAGAACAAGGGGGAGCAGTTCTTC.

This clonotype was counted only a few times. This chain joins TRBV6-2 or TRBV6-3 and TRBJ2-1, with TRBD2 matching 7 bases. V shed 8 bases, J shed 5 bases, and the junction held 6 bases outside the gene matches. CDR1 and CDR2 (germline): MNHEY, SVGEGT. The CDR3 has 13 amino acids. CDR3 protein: CASPLSGNNEQFF. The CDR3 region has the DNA TGTGCCAGCCCTTTGAGCGGGAACAATGAGCAGTTCTTC.

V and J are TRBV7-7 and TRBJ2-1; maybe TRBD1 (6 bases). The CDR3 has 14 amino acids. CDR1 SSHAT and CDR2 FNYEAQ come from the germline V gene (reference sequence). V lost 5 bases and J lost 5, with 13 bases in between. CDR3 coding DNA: TGTGCCAGCAGCACCAGGACAGTGGACAATGAGCAGTTCTTC. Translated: CASSTRTVDNEQFF.

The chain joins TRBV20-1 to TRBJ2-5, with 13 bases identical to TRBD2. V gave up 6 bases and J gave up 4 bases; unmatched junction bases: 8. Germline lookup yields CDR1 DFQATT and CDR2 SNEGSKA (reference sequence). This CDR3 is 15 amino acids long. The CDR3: CSALTSGRLAETQYF. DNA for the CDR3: TGCAGTGCGTTGACTAGCGGGAGGCTCGCAGAGACCCAGTACTTC.